This T cell receptor (beta chain) was obtained from a study of beta chain features in type 1 diabetes. Of the isolated RNA, all was reverse transcribed, and so the sequenced material was expressed TCRB transcripts. The table came from immunoSEQ multiplex PCR; TCRdb's copy has only in-frame clones and leaves some out. The sample lists about 240,000 clones, about 25% seen once, with 3.5% to 4.5% in the top ten. The CDR3 spans 18 residues. With V trimmed by 5 bases and J by 1 base, 13 bases remained unmatched. Per germline, CDR1 PRHDT and CDR2 FYEKMQ (reference sequence). Specimen: central memory CD4+ T cells from blood. The receptor comes from a man between 25 and 39 years old in good health. The V and J genes are TRBV13 and TRBJ2-2; 7 nucleotides align to TRBD2. CDR3 coding DNA: TGTGCCAGCAGCCCGCTATCTCTAGCGGTTAAGAACACCGGGGAGCTGTTTTTT. It encodes CASSPLSLAVKNTGELFF.